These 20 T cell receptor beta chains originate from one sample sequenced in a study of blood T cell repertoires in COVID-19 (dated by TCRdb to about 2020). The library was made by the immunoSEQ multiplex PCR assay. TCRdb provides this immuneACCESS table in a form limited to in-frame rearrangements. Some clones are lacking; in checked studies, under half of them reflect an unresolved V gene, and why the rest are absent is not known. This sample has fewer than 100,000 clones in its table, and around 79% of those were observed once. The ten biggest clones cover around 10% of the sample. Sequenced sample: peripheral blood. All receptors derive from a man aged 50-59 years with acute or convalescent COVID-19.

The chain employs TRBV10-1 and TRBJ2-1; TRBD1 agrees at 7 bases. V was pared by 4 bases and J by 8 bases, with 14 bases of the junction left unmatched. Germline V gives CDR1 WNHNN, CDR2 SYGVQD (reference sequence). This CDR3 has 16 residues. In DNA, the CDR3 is TGCGCCAGCAGTGTGGGGCCCCACAGGGGTGTCTATGAGCAGTTCTTC. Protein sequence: CASSVGPHRGVYEQFF.

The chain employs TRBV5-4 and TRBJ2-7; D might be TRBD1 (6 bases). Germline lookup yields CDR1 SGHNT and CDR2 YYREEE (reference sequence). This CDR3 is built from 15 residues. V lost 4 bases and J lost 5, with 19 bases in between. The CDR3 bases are TGTGCCAGCAGCCCGGCGCTACAGGGCATCGACGAGCAGTACTTC. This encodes CASSPALQGIDEQYF. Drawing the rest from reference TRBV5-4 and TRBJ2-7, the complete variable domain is ETGVTQSPTHLIKTRGQQVTLRCSSQSGHNTVSWYQQALGQGPQFIFQYYREEENGRGNFPPRFSGLQFPNYSSELNVNALELDDSALYLCASSPALQGIDEQYFGPGTRLTVT.

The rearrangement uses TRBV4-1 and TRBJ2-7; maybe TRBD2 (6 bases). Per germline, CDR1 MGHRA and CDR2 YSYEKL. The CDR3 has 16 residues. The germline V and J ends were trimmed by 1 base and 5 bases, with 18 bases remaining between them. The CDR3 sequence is CASSQVLRGREDEQYF. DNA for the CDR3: TGCGCCAGCAGCCAAGTCCTTCGCGGCAGGGAGGACGAGCAGTACTTC.

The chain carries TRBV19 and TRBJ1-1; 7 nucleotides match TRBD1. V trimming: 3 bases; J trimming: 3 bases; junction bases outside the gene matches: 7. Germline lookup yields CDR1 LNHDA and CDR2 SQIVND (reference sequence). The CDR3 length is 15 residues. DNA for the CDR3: TGTGCCAGTAGTATGAGGGGGCGCTTGGACACTGAAGCTTTCTTT. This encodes CASSMRGRLDTEAFF. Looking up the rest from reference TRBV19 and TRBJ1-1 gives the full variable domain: DGGITQSPKYLFRKEGQNVTLSCEQNLNHDAMYWYRQDPGQGLRLIYYSQIVNDFQKGDIAEGYSVSREKKESFPLTVTSAQKNPTAFYLCASSMRGRLDTEAFFGQGTRLTVV.

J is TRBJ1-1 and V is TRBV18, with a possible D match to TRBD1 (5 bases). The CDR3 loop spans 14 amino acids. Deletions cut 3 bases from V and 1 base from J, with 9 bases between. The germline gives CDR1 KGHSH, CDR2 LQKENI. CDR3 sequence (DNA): TGTGCCAGCTCACCGACAGAAGGGAACACTGAAGCTTTCTTT. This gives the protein CASSPTEGNTEAFF.

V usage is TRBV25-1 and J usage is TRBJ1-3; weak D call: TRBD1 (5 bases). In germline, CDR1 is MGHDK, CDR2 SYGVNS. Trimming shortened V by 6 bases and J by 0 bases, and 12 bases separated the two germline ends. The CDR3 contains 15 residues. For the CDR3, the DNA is TGTGCCAGCAGCCGGGACTTCAGCTCTGGAAACACCATATATTTT. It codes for CASSRDFSSGNTIYF.

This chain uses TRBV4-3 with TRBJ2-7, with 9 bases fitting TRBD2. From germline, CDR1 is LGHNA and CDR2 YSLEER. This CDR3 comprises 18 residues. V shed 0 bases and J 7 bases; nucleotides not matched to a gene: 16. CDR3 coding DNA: TGCGCCAGCAGCCAAGATCTAGCGGGACCGATGAACCAGTGGGAGCAGTACTTC. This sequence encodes CASSQDLAGPMNQWEQYF.

CDR3 residues: CASSYIDTQYF. The CDR3 nucleotides read TGTGCCAGCAGTTATATAGATACGCAGTATTTT. The chain uses TRBV6-2 or TRBV6-3 and TRBJ2-3; D remains unclear. V lost 3 bases and J lost 5, with 3 bases in between. Germline-derived CDR1 and CDR2 are MNHEY and SVGEGT. The CDR3 has 11 residues.

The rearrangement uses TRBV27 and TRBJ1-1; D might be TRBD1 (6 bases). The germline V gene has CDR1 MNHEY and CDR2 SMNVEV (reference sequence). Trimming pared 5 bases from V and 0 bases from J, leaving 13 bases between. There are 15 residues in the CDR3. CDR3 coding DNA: TGTGCCAGCAGTCCTGACAGGCTAGTGAACACTGAAGCTTTCTTT. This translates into CASSPDRLVNTEAFF.

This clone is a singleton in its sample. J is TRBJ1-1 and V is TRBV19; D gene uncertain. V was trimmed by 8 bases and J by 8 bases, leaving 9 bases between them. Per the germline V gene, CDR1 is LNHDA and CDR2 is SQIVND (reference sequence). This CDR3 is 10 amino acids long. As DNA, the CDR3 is TGTGCCAGTTCCCGGGGAGAAGCTTTCTTT. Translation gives CASSRGEAFF.

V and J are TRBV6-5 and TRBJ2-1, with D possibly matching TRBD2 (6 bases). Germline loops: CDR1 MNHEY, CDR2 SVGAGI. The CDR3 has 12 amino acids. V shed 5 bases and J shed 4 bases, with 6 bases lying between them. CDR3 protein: CASSSGYNEQFF. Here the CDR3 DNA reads TGTGCCAGCAGTAGCGGGTACAATGAGCAGTTCTTC.

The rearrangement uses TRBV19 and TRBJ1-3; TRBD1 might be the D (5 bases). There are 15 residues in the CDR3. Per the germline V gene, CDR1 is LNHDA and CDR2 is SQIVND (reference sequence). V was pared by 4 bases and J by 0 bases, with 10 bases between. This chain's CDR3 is CASSTGADSGNTIYF. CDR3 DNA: TGTGCCAGTAGTACTGGGGCAGACTCTGGAAACACCATATATTTT. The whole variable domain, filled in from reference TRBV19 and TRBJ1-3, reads DGGITQSPKYLFRKEGQNVTLSCEQNLNHDAMYWYRQDPGQGLRLIYYSQIVNDFQKGDIAEGYSVSREKKESFPLTVTSAQKNPTAFYLCASSTGADSGNTIYFGEGSWLTVV.

CDR3 protein: CASSYDRVKGNQPQHF. In DNA, the CDR3 is TGTGCCAGCAGTTACGACAGGGTTAAAGGCAATCAGCCCCAGCATTTT. V is TRBV6-6 and J is TRBJ1-5, with TRBD1 matching over 7 bases. The CDR3 totals 16 residues. Trimming cost V 2 bases and J 2 bases; bases outside gene matches: 6. Germline V CDR1 and CDR2: MNHNY, SVGAGI (reference sequence).

The CDR3, as DNA: TGTGCCACCAGCAGAGAGGGTAGCGGGGGCGGTCGAGAGACCCAGTACTTC. This codes for CATSREGSGGGRETQYF. The chain couples TRBV15 to TRBJ2-5; TRBD2 matches at 9 bases. The CDR3 runs 17 residues. V was clipped by 0 bases and J by 4 bases; unmatched bases: 9. Germline assignment: CDR1 LNHNV and CDR2 YYDKDF (reference sequence).

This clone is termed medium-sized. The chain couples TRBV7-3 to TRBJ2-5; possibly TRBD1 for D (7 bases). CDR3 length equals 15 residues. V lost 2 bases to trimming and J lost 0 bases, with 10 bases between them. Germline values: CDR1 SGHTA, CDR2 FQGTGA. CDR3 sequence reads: CASSLSGGYQETQYF. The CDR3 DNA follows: TGTGCCAGCAGCTTATCAGGGGGGTACCAAGAGACCCAGTACTTC.

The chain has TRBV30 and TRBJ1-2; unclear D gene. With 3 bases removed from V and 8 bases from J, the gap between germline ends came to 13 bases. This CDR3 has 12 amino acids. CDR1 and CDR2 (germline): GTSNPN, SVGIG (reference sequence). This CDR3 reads CAWRAFSGGYTF. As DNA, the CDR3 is TGTGCCTGGAGGGCATTCTCAGGCGGCTACACCTTC.

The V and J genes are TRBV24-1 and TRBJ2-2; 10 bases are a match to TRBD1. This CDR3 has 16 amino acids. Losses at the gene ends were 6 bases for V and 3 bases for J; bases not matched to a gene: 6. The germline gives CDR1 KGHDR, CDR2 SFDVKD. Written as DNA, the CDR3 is TGTGCCACCAGTCCTACCGGACAGGGGGACACCGGGGAGCTGTTTTTT. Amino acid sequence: CATSPTGQGDTGELFF.

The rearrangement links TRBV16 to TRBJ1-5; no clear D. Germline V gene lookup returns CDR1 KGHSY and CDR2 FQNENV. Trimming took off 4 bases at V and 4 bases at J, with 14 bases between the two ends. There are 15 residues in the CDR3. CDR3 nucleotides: TGTGCCAGCAGCCGGTCCCGGGGAAAAAATCAGCCCCAGCATTTT. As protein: CASSRSRGKNQPQHF.

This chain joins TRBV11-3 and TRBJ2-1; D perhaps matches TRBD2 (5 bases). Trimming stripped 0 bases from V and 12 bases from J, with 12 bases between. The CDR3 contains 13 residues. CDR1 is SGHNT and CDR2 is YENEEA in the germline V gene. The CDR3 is CASSLERTSVQFF. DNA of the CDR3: TGTGCCAGCAGCTTAGAACGTACTAGTGTGCAGTTCTTC.

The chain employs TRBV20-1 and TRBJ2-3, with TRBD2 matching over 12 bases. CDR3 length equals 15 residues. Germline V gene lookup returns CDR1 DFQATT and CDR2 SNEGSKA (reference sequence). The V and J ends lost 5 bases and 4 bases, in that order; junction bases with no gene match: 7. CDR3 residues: CSAGGLAGSPDTQYF. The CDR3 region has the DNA TGCAGTGCTGGTGGACTAGCGGGGAGCCCAGATACGCAGTATTTT.